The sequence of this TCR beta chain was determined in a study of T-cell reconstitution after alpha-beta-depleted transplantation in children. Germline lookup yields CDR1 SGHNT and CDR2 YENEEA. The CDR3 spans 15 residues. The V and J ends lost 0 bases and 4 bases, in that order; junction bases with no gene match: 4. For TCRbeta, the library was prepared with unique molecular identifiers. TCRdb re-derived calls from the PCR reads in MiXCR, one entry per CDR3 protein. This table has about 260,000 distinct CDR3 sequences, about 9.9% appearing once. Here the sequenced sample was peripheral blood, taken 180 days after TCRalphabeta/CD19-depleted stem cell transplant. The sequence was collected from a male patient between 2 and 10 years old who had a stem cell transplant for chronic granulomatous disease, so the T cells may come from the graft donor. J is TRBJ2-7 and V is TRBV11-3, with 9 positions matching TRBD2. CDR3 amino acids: CASSLDGLAGYEQYF. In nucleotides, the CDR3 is TGTGCCAGCAGCTTAGACGGCCTAGCGGGATACGAGCAGTACTTC.